This TCR beta chain was documented in a study of regulatory T cells in long-lasting Graves disease. Notes on the study in general: There were preferences for TRBV28, TRBJ1-2 and TRBJ2-5 in persistent disease.

From germline, CDR1 is SGHTA and CDR2 FQGNSA. V lost 3 bases and J lost 5; bases outside the gene matches: 9. This CDR3 spans 16 amino acids. This clonotype was detected many times. Its target is unknown. Arm-PCR with iRepertoire HTBI primers amplified the CDR3 regions for these TCR beta libraries. TCRdb redid the calling of the multiplex PCR reads with MiXCR, one entry per CDR3 protein. The sample includes about 430,000 distinct CDR3 sequences, over 14% of them seen just once. Time point indicated: newly diagnosed GD, antithyroid drugs for less than 3 months. From PBMCs, RNA was extracted and then used to make the TCR library. These data were likewise used in another study, on T cells in Graves' hyperthyroidism and ophthalmopathy.

Material: peripheral blood mononuclear cells (PBMCs), obtained at new diagnosis, from a patient treated with antithyroid drugs. The J gene is TRBJ2-5, the V gene TRBV7-2, with 10 bases that match TRBD2. The TCR originated in a woman between 35 and 50 years old with Graves disease. Here the CDR3 DNA reads TGTGCCAGCAGCTTTACTAGCGGGGCCGCCGGGGAGACCCAGTACTTC. The encoded protein is CASSFTSGAAGETQYF.